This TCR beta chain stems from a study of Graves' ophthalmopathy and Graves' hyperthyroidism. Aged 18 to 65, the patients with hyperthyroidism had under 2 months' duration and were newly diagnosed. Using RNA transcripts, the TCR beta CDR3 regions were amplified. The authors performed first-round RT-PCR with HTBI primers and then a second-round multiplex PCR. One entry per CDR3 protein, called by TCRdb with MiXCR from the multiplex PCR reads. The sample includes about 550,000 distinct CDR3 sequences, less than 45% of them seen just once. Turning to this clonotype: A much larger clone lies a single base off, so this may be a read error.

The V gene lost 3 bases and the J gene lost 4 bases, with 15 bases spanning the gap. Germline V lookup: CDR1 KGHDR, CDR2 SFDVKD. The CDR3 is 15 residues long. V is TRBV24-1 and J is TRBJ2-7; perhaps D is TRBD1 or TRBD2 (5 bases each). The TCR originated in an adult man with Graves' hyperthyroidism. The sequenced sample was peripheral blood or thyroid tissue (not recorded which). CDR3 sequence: CATSDAGAGNYEQYF. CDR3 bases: TGTGCCACCAGTGATGCCGGGGCAGGGAATTACGAGCAGTACTTC.